This TCR beta chain emerged from a study of human CD8 memory T cell subsets. Overall study results and limits: Stem-like memory T cells and precursor exhausted T cells had repertoires that overlapped very little.

The CDR3 has 16 amino acids. Germline V gene lookup returns CDR1 MNHEY and CDR2 SVGEGT. This clonotype is classed as medium-sized (0.01 to 0.1%) by frequency. Antigen unknown. Preparation of the TCR beta libraries relied on UMI-labeled 5' RACE. With the 5' RACE reads reprocessed, TCRdb shows one record per CDR3 protein and no DNA. Its table records around 19,000 distinct CDR3 sequences. This clonotype was sampled from a human donor in good health. V is TRBV6-2 or TRBV6-3 and J is TRBJ2-2; there is no DNA to check the TCRdb D call of TRBD1. The sequencing input was CD8+ stem-like memory T cells (TSCM and TCM) sorted from PBMCs. As for subset: stem-like memory CD8 T cells (TSTEM), CCR7+ PD-1- TIGIT-. The CDR3 loop reads CASIGADRVNTGELFF.